What follows describes a single TCR beta chain. As yet, its antigen is unknown. In the PCR, 60 Vbeta and 13 Jbeta primers were used. Sequencing used immunoSEQ multiplex PCR; TCRdb keeps in-frame clones, though not all of them. The sample has 170,000 or so clones; approximately 80% are singletons. These data belong to a study of cytomegalovirus exposure and HLA in healthy donors. V lost 3 bases, J lost 0 bases, and 5 bases stayed unmatched. CDR3 length equals 16 residues. Looked up from germline, CDR1 is MDHEN and CDR2 is SYDVKM. Overall study findings and caveats: Cytomegalovirus association was listed for around 180 TCR beta chains.

Material: PBMCs. The chain uses TRBV28 and TRBJ2-3, with 8 bases lining up with TRBD2. The sequence was collected from a man in his thirties or forties in good health and CMV-seropositive. The CDR3 DNA follows: TGTGCCAGCAGTTTGGCTAGCGGGCCTAGCACAGATACGCAGTATTTT. It encodes CASSLASGPSTDTQYF.